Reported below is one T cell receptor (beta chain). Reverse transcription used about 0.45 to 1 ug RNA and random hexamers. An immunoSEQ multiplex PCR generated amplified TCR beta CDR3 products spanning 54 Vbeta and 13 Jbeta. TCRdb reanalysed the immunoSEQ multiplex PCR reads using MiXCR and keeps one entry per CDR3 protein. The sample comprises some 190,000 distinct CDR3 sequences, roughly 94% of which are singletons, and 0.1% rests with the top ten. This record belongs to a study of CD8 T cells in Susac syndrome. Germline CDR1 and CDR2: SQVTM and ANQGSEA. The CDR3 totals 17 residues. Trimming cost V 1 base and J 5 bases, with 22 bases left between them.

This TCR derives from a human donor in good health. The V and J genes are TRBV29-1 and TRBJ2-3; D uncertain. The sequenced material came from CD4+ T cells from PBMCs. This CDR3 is CSVEVWAALYSVDTQYF. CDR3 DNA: TGCAGCGTTGAAGTGTGGGCGGCTCTATATTCGGTAGATACGCAGTATTTT.